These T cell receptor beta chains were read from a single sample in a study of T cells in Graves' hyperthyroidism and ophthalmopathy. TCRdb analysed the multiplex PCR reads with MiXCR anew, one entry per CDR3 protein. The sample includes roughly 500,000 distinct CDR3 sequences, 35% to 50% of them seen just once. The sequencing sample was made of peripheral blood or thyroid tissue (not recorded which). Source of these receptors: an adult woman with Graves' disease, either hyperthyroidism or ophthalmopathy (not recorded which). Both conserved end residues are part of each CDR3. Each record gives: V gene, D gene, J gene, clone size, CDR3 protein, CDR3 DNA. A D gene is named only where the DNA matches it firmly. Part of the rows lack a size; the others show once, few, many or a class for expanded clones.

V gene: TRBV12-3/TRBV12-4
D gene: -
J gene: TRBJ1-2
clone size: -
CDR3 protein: CASSSNRDPSGYGYTF
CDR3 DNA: TGTGCCAGCAGTTCAAACCGGGACCCGAGTGGGTATGGCTACACCTTC

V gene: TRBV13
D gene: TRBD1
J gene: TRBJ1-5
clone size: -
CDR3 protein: CASELDRWSNQPQHF
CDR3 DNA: TGTGCCAGCGAACTGGACAGGTGGAGCAATCAGCCCCAGCATTTT

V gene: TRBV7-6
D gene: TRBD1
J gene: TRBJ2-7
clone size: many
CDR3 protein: CASSLEGTESYEQYF
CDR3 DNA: TGTGCCAGCAGCTTGGAAGGGACAGAGTCCTACGAGCAGTACTTC

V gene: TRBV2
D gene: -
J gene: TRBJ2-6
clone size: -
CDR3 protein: CASSERGTEFSGANVLTF
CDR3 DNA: TGTGCCAGCAGTGAACGCGGGACAGAGTTCTCTGGGGCCAACGTCCTGACTTTC

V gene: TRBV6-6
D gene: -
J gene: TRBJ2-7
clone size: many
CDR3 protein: CASTYTGSSYEQYF
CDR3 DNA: TGTGCCAGCACCTACACCGGGAGCTCCTACGAGCAGTACTTC

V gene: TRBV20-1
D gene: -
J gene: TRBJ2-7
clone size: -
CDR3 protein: CSASTYEQYF
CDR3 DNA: TGCAGTGCTAGTACTTACGAGCAGTACTTC

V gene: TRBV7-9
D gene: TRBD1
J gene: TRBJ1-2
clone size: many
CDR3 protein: CASSPLGQAARYGYTF
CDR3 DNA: TGTGCCAGCAGCCCCCTGGGACAGGCCGCACGTTATGGCTACACCTTC

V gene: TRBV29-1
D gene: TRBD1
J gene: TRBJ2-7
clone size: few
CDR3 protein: CSAVTGPFYEQYF
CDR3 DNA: TGCAGCGCCGTGACAGGGCCGTTTTACGAGCAGTACTTC

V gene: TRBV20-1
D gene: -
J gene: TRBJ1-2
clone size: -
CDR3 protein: CSARPGLTHSGDDGYTF
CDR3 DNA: TGCAGTGCTCGGCCGGGACTAACCCATTCCGGGGACGATGGCTACACCTTC

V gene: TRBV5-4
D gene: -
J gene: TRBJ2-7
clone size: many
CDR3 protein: CASSLGGTYYEQYF
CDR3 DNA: TGTGCCAGCAGCCTAGGGGGGACCTACTACGAGCAGTACTTC

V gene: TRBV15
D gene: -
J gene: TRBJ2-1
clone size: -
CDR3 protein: CATRDTGLNEQFF
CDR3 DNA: TGTGCCACCAGGGATACAGGACTCAATGAGCAGTTCTTC

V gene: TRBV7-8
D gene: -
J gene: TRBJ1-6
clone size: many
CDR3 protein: CASSGWKVYNSPLHF
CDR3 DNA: TGTGCCAGCAGCGGTTGGAAGGTTTATAATTCACCCCTCCACTTT

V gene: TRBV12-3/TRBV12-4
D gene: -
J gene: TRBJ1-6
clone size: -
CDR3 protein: CASRDSNGPLHF
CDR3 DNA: TGTGCCAGCAGGGACAGCAATGGGCCCCTCCACTTT

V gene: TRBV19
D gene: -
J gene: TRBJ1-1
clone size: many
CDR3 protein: CASSIGENTEAFF
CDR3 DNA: TGTGCCAGTAGTATTGGGGAGAACACTGAAGCTTTCTTT

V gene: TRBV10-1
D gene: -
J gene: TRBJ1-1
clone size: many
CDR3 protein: CASSENVYTEAFF
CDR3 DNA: TGCGCCAGCAGTGAAAACGTCTACACTGAAGCTTTCTTT

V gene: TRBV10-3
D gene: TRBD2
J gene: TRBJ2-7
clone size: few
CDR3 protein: CASSYLRGGRQSGEQYF
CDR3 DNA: TGTGCCAGCAGTTATCTTCGCGGCGGGAGGCAGTCAGGCGAGCAGTACTTC

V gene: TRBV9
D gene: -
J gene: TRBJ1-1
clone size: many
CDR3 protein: CAPREAFF
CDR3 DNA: TGTGCCCCGCGCGAGGCTTTCTTT

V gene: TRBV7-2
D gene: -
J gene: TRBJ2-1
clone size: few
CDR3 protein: CASSFRFTYNEQFF
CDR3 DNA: TGTGCCAGCAGCTTCCGATTTACCTACAATGAGCAGTTCTTC

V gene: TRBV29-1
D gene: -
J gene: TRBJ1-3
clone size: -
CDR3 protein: CSVELITGNTIYF
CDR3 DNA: TGCAGCGTTGAACTTATTACTGGAAACACCATATATTTT

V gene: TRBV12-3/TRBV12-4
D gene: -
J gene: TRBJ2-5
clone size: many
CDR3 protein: CASGRVGETQYF
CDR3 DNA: TGTGCCAGCGGCCGAGTCGGGGAGACCCAGTACTTC

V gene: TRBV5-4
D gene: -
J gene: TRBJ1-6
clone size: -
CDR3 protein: CASSLQSLDSPLHF
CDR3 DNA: TGTGCCAGCAGCTTACAGTCGTTGGATTCACCCCTCCACTTT

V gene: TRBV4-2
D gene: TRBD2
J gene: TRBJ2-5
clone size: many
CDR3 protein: CASKMDLAGGKTQYF
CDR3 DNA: TGTGCCAGCAAAATGGATCTAGCGGGAGGAAAGACCCAGTACTTC

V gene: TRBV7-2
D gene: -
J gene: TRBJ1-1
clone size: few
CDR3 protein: CASSPKLPGALRMNTEAFF
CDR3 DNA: TGTGCCAGCAGCCCGAAACTTCCGGGAGCACTTCGGATGAACACTGAAGCTTTCTTT

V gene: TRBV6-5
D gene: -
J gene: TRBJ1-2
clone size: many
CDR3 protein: CASSLQGRYGYTF
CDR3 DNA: TGTGCCAGCAGTTTACAGGGACGCTATGGCTACACCTTC

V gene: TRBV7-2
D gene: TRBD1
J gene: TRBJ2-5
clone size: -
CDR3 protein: CASSLDGTGGQETQYF
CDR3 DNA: TGTGCCAGCAGCTTAGATGGTACAGGGGGCCAGGAGACCCAGTACTTC

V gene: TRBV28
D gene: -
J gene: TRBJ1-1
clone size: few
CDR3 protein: CASRRVINTEAFF
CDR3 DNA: TGTGCCAGCAGGAGGGTGATCAACACTGAAGCTTTCTTT

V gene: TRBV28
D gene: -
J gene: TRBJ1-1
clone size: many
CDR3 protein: CASSRGFQAFF
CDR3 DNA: TGTGCCAGCAGTCGCGGGTTCCAAGCTTTCTTT

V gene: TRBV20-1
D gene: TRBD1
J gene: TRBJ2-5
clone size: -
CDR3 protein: CSPPNRGKTQYF
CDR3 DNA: TGCAGTCCCCCTAACAGGGGGAAGACCCAGTACTTC

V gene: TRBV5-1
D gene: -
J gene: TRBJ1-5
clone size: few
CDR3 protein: CASSRDGYSNQPQHF
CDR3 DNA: TGCGCCAGCAGCCGCGACGGGTATAGCAATCAGCCCCAGCATTTT

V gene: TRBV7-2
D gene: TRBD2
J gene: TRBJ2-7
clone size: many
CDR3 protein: CASSLGGRDEQYF
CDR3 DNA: TGTGCCAGCAGCTTAGGCGGGAGGGACGAGCAGTACTTC

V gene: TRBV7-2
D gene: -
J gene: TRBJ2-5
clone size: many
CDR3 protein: CASSLGTFPNQETQYF
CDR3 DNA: TGTGCCAGCAGCTTGGGGACTTTTCCAAATCAAGAGACCCAGTACTTC

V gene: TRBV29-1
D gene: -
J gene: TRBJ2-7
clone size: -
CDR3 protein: CSVDDAGSYEQYF
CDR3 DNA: TGCAGCGTTGATGACGCCGGGTCTTACGAGCAGTACTTC

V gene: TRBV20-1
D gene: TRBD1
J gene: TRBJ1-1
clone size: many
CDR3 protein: CSAQQGMNTEAFF
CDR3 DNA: TGCAGTGCTCAACAGGGGATGAACACTGAAGCTTTCTTT

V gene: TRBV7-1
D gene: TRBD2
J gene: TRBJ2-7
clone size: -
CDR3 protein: CASSSTSVEIDTREQYF
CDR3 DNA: TGTGCCAGCAGCTCCACTAGCGTCGAAATTGACACTCGCGAGCAGTACTTC

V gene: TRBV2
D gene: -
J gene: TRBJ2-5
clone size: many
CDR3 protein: CASSEQLQETQYF
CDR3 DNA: TGTGCCAGCAGTGAGCAGCTCCAAGAGACCCAGTACTTC

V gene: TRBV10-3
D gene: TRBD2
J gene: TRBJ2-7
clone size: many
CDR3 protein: CAISGTSDEQYF
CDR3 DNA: TGTGCCATCAGCGGGACTAGCGACGAGCAGTACTTC

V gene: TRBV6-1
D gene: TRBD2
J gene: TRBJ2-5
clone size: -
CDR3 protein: CASSEALGRAGETQYF
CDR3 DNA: TGTGCCAGCAGTGAAGCTCTCGGGAGGGCTGGGGAGACCCAGTACTTC

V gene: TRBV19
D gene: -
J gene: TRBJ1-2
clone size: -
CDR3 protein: CASGGWGRDYGYTF
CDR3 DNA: TGTGCCAGTGGGGGCTGGGGGCGCGACTATGGCTACACCTTC

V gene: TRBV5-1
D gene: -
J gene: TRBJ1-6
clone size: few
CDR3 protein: CASSSDISPLHF
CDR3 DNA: TGCGCCAGCAGCAGCGACATTTCACCCCTCCACTTT

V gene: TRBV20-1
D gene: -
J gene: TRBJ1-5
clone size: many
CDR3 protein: CSAPARGVLNQPQHF
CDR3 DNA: TGCAGTGCTCCTGCGAGGGGGGTTCTAAATCAGCCCCAGCATTTT

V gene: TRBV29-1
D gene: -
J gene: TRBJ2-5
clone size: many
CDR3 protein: CSGRAHGVDQETQYF
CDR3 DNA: TGCAGCGGTCGGGCCCACGGGGTGGATCAAGAGACCCAGTACTTC

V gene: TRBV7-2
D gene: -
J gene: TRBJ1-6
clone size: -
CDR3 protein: CASSVTGSDNSPLHF
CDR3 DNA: TGTGCCAGCAGCGTCACAGGGTCGGATAATTCACCCCTCCACTTT

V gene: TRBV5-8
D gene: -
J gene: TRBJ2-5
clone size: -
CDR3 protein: CASSIQDSVETQYF
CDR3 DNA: TGCGCCAGCAGCATACAGGACAGTGTCGAGACCCAGTACTTC

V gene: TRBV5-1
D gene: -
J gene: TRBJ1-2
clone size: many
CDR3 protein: CASSPDTNYGYTF
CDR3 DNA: TGCGCCAGCAGTCCTGACACAAACTATGGCTACACCTTC

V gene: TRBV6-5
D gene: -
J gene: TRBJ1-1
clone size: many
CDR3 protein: CASSRISNTEAFF
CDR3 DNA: TGTGCCAGCAGTCGGATCTCGAACACTGAAGCTTTCTTT

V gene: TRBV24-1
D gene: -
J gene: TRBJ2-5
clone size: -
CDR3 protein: CATSDYLETQYF
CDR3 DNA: TGTGCCACCAGTGACTACCTAGAGACCCAGTACTTC